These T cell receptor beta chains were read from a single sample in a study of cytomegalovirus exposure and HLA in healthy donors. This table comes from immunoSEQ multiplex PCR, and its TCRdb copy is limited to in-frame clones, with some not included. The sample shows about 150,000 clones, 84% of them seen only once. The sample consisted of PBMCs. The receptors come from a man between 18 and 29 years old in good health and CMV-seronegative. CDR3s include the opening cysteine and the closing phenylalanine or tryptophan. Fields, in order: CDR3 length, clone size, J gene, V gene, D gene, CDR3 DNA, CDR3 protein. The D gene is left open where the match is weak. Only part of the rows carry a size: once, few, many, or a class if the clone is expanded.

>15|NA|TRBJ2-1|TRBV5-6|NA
TGTGCCAGTACTAGACTTTCAGGTCCCTACAATGAGCAGTTCTTC
CASTRLSGPYNEQFF
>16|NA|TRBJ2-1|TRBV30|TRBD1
TGTGCCTGGAGTGTAGGGCTGAGGACAGGGTTGAATGAGCAGTTCTTC
CAWSVGLRTGLNEQFF
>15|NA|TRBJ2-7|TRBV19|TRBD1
TGTGCCAGTAGTAGGGGGACAGGTGATACCTACGAGCAGTACTTC
CASSRGTGDTYEQYF
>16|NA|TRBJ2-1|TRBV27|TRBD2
TGTGCCAGCACCCAGAGCGGGGGGGCCAGGTACAATGAGCAGTTCTTC
CASTQSGGARYNEQFF
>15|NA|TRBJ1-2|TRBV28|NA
TGTGCCAGCAGTTCCACCGGGACTCAAAACTATGGCTACACCTTC
CASSSTGTQNYGYTF
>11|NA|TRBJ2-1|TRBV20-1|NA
TGCAGCGGGAGCTCCTACAATGAGCAGTTCTTC
CSGSSYNEQFF
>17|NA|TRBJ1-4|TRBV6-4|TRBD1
TGTGCCAGCAGTGACCCCTTCCGGGACAGGGAGCGCGAAAAACTGTTTTTT
CASSDPFRDREREKLFF
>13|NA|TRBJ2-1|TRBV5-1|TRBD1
TGCGCCAGCAGCATAACAGGGGGGAATGAGCAGTTCTTC
CASSITGGNEQFF
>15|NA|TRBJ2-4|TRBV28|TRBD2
TGTGCCAGCAAAGCGGGGGGGATAGCCAAAAACATTCAGTACTTC
CASKAGGIAKNIQYF
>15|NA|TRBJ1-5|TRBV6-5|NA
TGTGCCAGCAGACTCGCAGGGGAGAGGGGGCAGCCCCAGCATTTT
CASRLAGERGQPQHF
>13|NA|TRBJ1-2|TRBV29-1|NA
TGCAGCGTTGGCCCACAGGGATTCTATGGCTACACCTTC
CSVGPQGFYGYTF
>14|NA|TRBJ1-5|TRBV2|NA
TGTGCCAGCAGTGATCGGGGTACTGGACAGCCCCAGCATTTT
CASSDRGTGQPQHF
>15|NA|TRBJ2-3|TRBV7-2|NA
TGTGCCAGCAACCCAGGGGCGGGCAGACGAAATACGCAGTATTTT
CASNPGAGRRNTQYF
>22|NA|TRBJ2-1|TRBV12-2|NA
TGTGCAAGTCGCCTCCGGTGTCCTCCGGGACTAGCGGGTGCTAGCTCCTACAATGAGCAGTTCTTC
CASRLRCPPGLAGASSYNEQFF
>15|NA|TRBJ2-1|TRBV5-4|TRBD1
TGTGCCAGCAGCGTGACAGGGGGGATCTACAATGAGCAGTTCTTC
CASSVTGGIYNEQFF
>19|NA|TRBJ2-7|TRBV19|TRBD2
TGTGCCAGTAGCCATTACAGGACTAGCGGGAGGGCCGGCTCCTACGAGCAGTACTTC
CASSHYRTSGRAGSYEQYF
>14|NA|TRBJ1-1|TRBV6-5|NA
TGTGCCAGCAGTGGGGGGGGTTCGGGCACTGAAGCTTTCTTT
CASSGGGSGTEAFF
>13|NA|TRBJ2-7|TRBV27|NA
TGTGCCAGCAGCACGGGGAGCTCCTACGAGCAGTACTTC
CASSTGSSYEQYF
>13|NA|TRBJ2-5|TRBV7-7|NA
TGTGCTAGCAGCTTAGGGCCTGAAGAGACCCAGTACTTC
CASSLGPEETQYF
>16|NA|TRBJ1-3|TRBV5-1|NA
TGCGCCAGCAGCGGTACAGGGCCGAGCTCTGGAAACACCATATATTTT
CASSGTGPSSGNTIYF
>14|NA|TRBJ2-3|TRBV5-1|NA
TGCGCCAGCAGCTTGGGCGGGTTCACAGATACGCAGTATTTT
CASSLGGFTDTQYF
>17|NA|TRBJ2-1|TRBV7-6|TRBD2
TGTGCCAGCAGCTTCGAGCCTAGCGGGAGTGTAATGAATGAGCAGTTCTTC
CASSFEPSGSVMNEQFF
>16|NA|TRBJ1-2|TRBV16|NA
TGTGCCAGCAGCCAATTGAAATCACAGAGAAACTATGGCTACACCTTC
CASSQLKSQRNYGYTF
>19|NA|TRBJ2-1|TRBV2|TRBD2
TGTGCCAGCAGTGACCCCGGGACTAGCGGGCGGGGGGGGAAGAATGAGCAGTTCTTC
CASSDPGTSGRGGKNEQFF
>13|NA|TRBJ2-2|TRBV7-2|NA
TGTGCCAGCAGCTTAGAAAGAGCCGGGGAGCTGTTTTTT
CASSLERAGELFF
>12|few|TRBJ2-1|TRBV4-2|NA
TGTGCCAGCAGCCAAGGTGGCGGGGAGCAGTTCTTC
CASSQGGGEQFF
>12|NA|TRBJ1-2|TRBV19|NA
TGTGCCACCAAAGGAGGTTTTAGTGGCTACACCTTC
CATKGGFSGYTF
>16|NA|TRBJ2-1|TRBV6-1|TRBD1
TGTGCCAGCAGTGGCCTTAAGGGGGCGGTCGTTAACGAGCAGTTCTTC
CASSGLKGAVVNEQFF
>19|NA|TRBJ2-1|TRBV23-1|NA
TGCGCCAGCAGTCGCCAGGGCGCTCCAAGCTTTCTACCACACAATGAGCAGTTCTTC
CASSRQGAPSFLPHNEQFF
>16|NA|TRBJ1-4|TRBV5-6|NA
TGTGCCAGCAGCTTGGTATTTGGCGGAATTAATGAAAAACTGTTTTTT
CASSLVFGGINEKLFF
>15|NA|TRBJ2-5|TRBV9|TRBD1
TGTGCCAGCAGCGCTTCACAGGGGGTGGTGGAGACCCAGTACTTC
CASSASQGVVETQYF
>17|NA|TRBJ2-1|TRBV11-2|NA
TGTGCCAGCAGCTTACGAAAGGCCAGCGGTGCCTACAATGAGCAGTTCTTC
CASSLRKASGAYNEQFF
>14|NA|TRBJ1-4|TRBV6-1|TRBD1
TGTGCCAGCACCCTGGACAGGCTTAATGAAAAACTGTTTTTT
CASTLDRLNEKLFF
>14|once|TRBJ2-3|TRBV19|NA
TGTGCCAGTAGTATAACTAGTGGGGCAGATACGCAGTATTTT
CASSITSGADTQYF
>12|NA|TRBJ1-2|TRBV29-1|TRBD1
TGCAGCGCCCAAACAGGGGCCCATGGCTACACCTTC
CSAQTGAHGYTF
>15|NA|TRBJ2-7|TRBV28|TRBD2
TGTGCCAGCAGTCCCCCGACTAGCGGGTACCACGAGCAGTACTTC
CASSPPTSGYHEQYF